The clone carrying this T cell receptor beta chain was counted a few times. Amplified TCR beta CDR3 regions came from RNA transcripts. When the TCR CDR3 underwent first-round RT-PCR, the HTBI primer set was used. TCRdb redid the calling of the multiplex PCR reads with MiXCR, one entry per CDR3 protein. The data contain about 480,000 distinct CDR3 sequences, approximately 25% of them singletons. This entry belongs to a study of T cells in Graves' hyperthyroidism and ophthalmopathy. The length of the CDR3 is 16 residues. V shed 5 bases and J 5 bases; nucleotides not matched to a gene: 11. Germline V gene data show CDR1 as LNHDA and CDR2 as SQIVND (reference sequence).

This receptor was identified in a young woman with Graves' ophthalmopathy. The J gene is TRBJ2-2, the V gene TRBV19; TRBD1 matches 7 bases. The sequencing input was blood. CDR3 residues: CASSSIPTGRTGELFF. As DNA, the CDR3 is TGTGCCAGTAGTTCAATCCCGACAGGGAGAACCGGGGAGCTGTTTTTT.